The rows below give T cell receptor beta chains drawn from one sample of a study of shared clonotypes between healthy human individuals. The table came from immunoSEQ multiplex PCR; TCRdb's copy has only in-frame clones and leaves some out. This sample carries roughly 550,000 clones, about 95% of them seen once, and the ten largest clones take approximately 0.1%. Input material: naive CD8+ T cells sorted from blood. The receptors here all came from a woman aged 25-40 years in good health. CDR3s include the opening cysteine and the closing phenylalanine or tryptophan. D genes are given only for firm matches. Clone size is not always given. Where it is, it says once, few, many or a class for expanded clones.

TRBJ2-3 | TRBV5-4 | 15 | TRBD1 | NA | CASSFAGGATDTQYF | TGTGCCAGCAGCTTCGCAGGGGGCGCAACAGATACGCAGTATTTT
TRBJ2-5 | TRBV6-6 | 14 | NA | NA | CASSYLGSQETQYF | TGTGCCAGCAGTTACCTTGGCAGCCAAGAGACCCAGTACTTC
TRBJ1-2 | TRBV28 | 14 | TRBD1 | NA | CASSPGQGAGGYTF | TGTGCCAGCAGTCCGGGACAGGGGGCGGGTGGCTACACCTTC
TRBJ2-7 | TRBV4-1 | 15 | NA | NA | CASSDHYSGSYEQYF | TGCGCCAGCAGCGACCACTATAGCGGCTCCTACGAGCAGTACTTC
TRBJ1-5 | TRBV7-2 | 15 | TRBD1 | NA | CASRSGTGFNQPQHF | TGTGCCAGCAGGTCCGGGACAGGGTTTAATCAGCCCCAGCATTTT
TRBJ2-2 | TRBV7-6 | 18 | TRBD2 | NA | CASSLDISGRTNTGELFF | TGTGCCAGCAGCTTAGATATTAGCGGGAGGACCAACACCGGGGAGCTGTTTTTT
TRBJ2-2 | TRBV10-3 | 12 | NA | few | CAIRLPGGELFF | TGTGCCATCAGACTACCTGGCGGGGAGCTGTTTTTT
TRBJ1-5 | TRBV7-9 | 12 | NA | NA | CASSRGDQPQHF | TGTGCCAGCAGCCGGGGGGATCAGCCCCAGCATTTT
TRBJ1-5 | TRBV7-8 | 15 | TRBD1 | NA | CASSLKQGWDQPQHF | TGTGCCAGCAGCTTAAAACAGGGGTGGGATCAGCCCCAGCATTTT
TRBJ1-1 | TRBV4-1 | 16 | TRBD1 | NA | CASSQGGGDTGEGAFF | TGCGCCAGCAGCCAAGGTGGGGGGGACACAGGGGAAGGAGCTTTCTTT
TRBJ1-2 | TRBV2 | 11 | NA | once | CASMWQTGYTF | TGTGCCAGCATGTGGCAAACTGGCTACACCTTC